This T cell receptor beta chain is drawn from a study of cytotoxic CD8 clonotypes in ibrutinib-treated CLL. Whole-study context: On average, more than 90,000 productive rearrangements and around 260,000 productive templates per sample.

Study-wide results and caveats: Public clonotypes (which were uncommon) either contracted or remained stable on treatment.

The V and J ends lost 0 bases and 5 bases respectively, with 9 bases between them. Germline CDR1 and CDR2: SGHRS and YFSETQ. The CDR3 is 14 amino acids. TCRdb's copy holds only in-frame clones and misses some; the assay was immunoSEQ multiplex PCR. The sample shows tens of thousands of clones, approximately 51% of them seen only once. This clone showed up just once. Its antigen is not known. The sequences come from PBMCs, collected before ibrutinib treatment. The source is a human donor with chronic lymphocytic leukemia. This chain uses TRBV5-1 with TRBJ2-1; D remains unclear. The CDR3 coding sequence is TGCGCCAGCAGCTTGGCAAGTCTCGACAATGAGCAGTTCTTC. Translating it yields CASSLASLDNEQFF. The variable domain in full, with the rest retrieved from reference TRBV5-1 and TRBJ2-1, is KAGVTQTPRYLIKTRGQQVTLSCSPISGHRSVSWYQQTPGQGLQFLFEYFSETQRNKGNFPGRFSGRQFSNSRSEMNVSTLELGDSALYLCASSLASLDNEQFFGPGTRLTVL.